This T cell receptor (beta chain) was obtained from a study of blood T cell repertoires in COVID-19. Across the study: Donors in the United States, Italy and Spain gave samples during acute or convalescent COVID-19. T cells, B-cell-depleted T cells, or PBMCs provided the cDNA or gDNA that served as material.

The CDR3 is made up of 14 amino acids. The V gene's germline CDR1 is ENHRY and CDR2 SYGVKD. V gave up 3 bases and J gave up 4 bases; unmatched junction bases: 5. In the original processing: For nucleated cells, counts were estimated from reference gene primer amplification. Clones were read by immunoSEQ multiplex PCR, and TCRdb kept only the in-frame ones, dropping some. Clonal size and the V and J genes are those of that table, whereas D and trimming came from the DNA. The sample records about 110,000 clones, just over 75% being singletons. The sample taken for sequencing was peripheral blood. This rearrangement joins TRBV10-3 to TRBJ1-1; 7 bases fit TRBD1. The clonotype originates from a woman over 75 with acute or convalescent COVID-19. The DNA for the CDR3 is TGTGCCATCAGTGATACCGCAGGGGGCACTGAAGCTTTCTTT. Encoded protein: CAISDTAGGTEAFF.